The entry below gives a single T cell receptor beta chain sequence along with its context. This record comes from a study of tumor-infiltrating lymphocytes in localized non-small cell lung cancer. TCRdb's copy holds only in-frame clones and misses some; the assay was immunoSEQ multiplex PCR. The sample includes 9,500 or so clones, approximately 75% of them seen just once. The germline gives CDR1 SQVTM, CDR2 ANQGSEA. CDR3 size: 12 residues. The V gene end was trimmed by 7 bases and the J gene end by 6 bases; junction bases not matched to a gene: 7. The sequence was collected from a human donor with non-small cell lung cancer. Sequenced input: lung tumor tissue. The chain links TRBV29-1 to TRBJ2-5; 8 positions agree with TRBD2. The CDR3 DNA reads TGCAGCGCCCACGGGGGGGGTCAGACCCAGTACTTC. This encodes CSAHGGGQTQYF.